A single sample gave rise to the 30 T cell receptor beta chains below, sequenced in a study of T-cell reconstitution after alpha-beta-depleted transplantation in children. Unique molecular identifiers were built into the TCRbeta library. TCRdb reprocessed the PCR reads with MiXCR, giving one entry per CDR3 protein. The sample lists about 410,000 distinct CDR3 sequences, 20% occurring once. The sequencing here drew on PBMCs from the stem cell graft donor, taken from the stem cell graft. The source is a human donor who donated a stem cell graft to a child with acute myeloid leukemia.

This clonotype occurred a few times. V usage is TRBV9 and J usage is TRBJ2-7; D unclear. Germline CDR1 SGDLS, CDR2 YYNGEE. The CDR3 covers 15 residues. V was pared by 3 bases and J by 3 bases, with 16 bases between. In DNA, the CDR3 is TGTGCCAGCAGCGAATCGGCCCCTGATCACTACGAGCAGTACTTC. Protein sequence: CASSESAPDHYEQYF.

This clonotype was observed a few times. The chain combines TRBV4-3 with TRBJ2-5; tentative D call: TRBD1 (5 bases). The CDR3 spans 13 residues. Between the trimmed V and J ends, which lost 3 bases and 5 bases, there was a span of 10 bases. Germline V gene sequence: CDR1 LGHNA, CDR2 YSLEER. The CDR3 DNA sequence: TGCGCCAGCAGCCAGTCTAGGGGTGAGACCCAGTACTTC. The encoded protein is CASSQSRGETQYF.

The V gene is TRBV27, the J gene TRBJ1-1; 7 positions match TRBD1. CDR1 and CDR2 (germline): MNHEY, SMNVEV (reference sequence). The CDR3 contains 15 residues. With 6 bases clipped from V and 3 bases from J, the junction kept 10 bases outside the gene matches. CDR3 DNA sequence: TGTGCCAGCAGCGGGGATGGGACAGAAGACACTGAAGCTTTCTTT. Translated: CASSGDGTEDTEAFF.

This clonotype was detected only a few times. J is TRBJ2-1 and V is TRBV5-6, with a weak D call TRBD2 (5 bases). This CDR3 has 14 residues. The germline gives CDR1 SGHDT, CDR2 YYEEEE. The germline V and J ends were trimmed by 2 bases and 10 bases, with 16 bases remaining between them. Here the CDR3 reads CASSFVIVRGEQFF. Written as DNA, the CDR3 is TGTGCCAGCAGCTTCGTTATCGTCCGGGGAGAGCAGTTCTTC.

The CDR3 bases are TGTGCCAGCAGTTTTGAGCGGGAGGGCCAAAAAGAGACCCAGTACTTC. Translated: CASSFEREGQKETQYF. V and J are TRBV12-3 or TRBV12-4 and TRBJ2-5; 10 nucleotides agree with TRBD2. V lost 3 bases, J lost 3 bases, and 7 bases stayed unmatched. The CDR3 contains 16 residues.

This clonotype was found a few times. The rearrangement uses TRBV12-3 or TRBV12-4 and TRBJ2-1; D remains unclear. Trimming cost V 0 bases and J 6 bases, with 12 bases left between them. The CDR3 length is 15 residues. In DNA, the CDR3 is TGTGCCAGCAGTTTAGCCCGGACGGGCGGCAATGAGCAGTTCTTC. Translation gives CASSLARTGGNEQFF.

The table lists this clonotype with a few counts. The V gene is TRBV4-1, the J gene TRBJ2-3; possible D gene TRBD2, 5 bases. CDR1 MGHRA and CDR2 YSYEKL come from the germline V gene. V lost 1 base and J 0 bases, leaving 8 bases between the germline ends. The CDR3 is 15 residues long. This CDR3 reads CASSQVGGSTDTQYF. CDR3 bases: TGCGCCAGCAGCCAAGTAGGCGGGAGCACAGATACGCAGTATTTT.

V is TRBV20-1 and J is TRBJ2-2, with 8 bases that match TRBD2. Germline CDR1 DFQATT, CDR2 SNEGSKA (reference sequence). V was clipped by 2 bases and J by 7 bases; unmatched bases: 9. The CDR3 runs to 15 residues. CDR3 DNA sequence: TGCAGTGCTAGACTCCCGGGAGGGGTGGACGGGGAGCTGTTTTTT. Residues: CSARLPGGVDGELFF.

This chain joins TRBV24-1 and TRBJ2-3; no definite D call. CDR1 and CDR2 from the germline V gene are KGHDR and SFDVKD. The V gene lost 1 base and the J gene lost 1 base, with 14 bases spanning the gap. The CDR3 consists of 17 residues. The CDR3, as DNA: TGTGCCACCAGTGATTTTAACCTCGCGTCGGGCACAGATACGCAGTATTTT. Translating gives CATSDFNLASGTDTQYF.

This clonotype was picked up a small number of times. V and J are TRBV29-1 and TRBJ2-7, with 7 bases lining up with TRBD1. V lost 0 bases and J lost 2; bases outside the gene matches: 4. The CDR3 sequence is 14 residues long. The germline V gene has CDR1 SQVTM and CDR2 ANQGSEA. The CDR3 region has the DNA TGCAGCGTTGAAGATAGGGACAGCGCCTACGAGCAGTACTTC. Its translation is CSVEDRDSAYEQYF.

CDR3 sequence (DNA): TGCAGTGCTAGTGGACAGAATAATTCACCCCTCCACTTT. Translating gives CSASGQNNSPLHF. This chain connects TRBV20-1 to TRBJ1-6; D possibly corresponds to TRBD1 (6 bases). Germline V gene sequence: CDR1 DFQATT, CDR2 SNEGSKA (reference sequence). The V end was cut by 3 bases, the J end by 5 bases, with 8 bases between. CDR3 length equals 13 residues.

This clonotype was recorded at least ten times. The chain employs TRBV7-2 and TRBJ2-1, with D unresolved. The V end was cut by 1 base, the J end by 6 bases, with 7 bases between. The CDR3 length is 13 residues. Per the germline V gene, CDR1 is SGHTA and CDR2 is FQGNSA. As DNA, the CDR3 is TGTGCCAGCAGCTTAGGGCTCGGCAATGAGCAGTTCTTC. The encoded protein is CASSLGLGNEQFF.

This clonotype appeared many times. This chain joins TRBV29-1 and TRBJ2-2; no clear D. V was trimmed by 4 bases and J by 5 bases, leaving 14 bases between them. Germline-derived CDR1 and CDR2 are SQVTM and ANQGSEA. The CDR3 is made up of 14 amino acids. CDR3 nucleotides: TGCAGCGTTGGGACCAGCAGAAGGACCGGGGAGCTGTTTTTT. It encodes CSVGTSRRTGELFF.

This rearrangement joins TRBV28 to TRBJ2-3, with 8 bases identical to TRBD2. The CDR3 runs to 14 residues. Germline-derived CDR1 and CDR2 are MDHEN and SYDVKM. Trimming took 7 bases from V and 3 from J; bases not matched to a gene: 6. In DNA form, the CDR3 reads TGTGCCAGCACGGGCGGGAGGCTTACAGATACGCAGTATTTT. Residues: CASTGGRLTDTQYF.

This clonotype was observed a handful of times. This chain uses TRBV5-1 with TRBJ2-2; either TRBD1 or TRBD2 may fit D (6 bases each). The CDR3 covers 15 residues. The V gene's germline CDR1 is SGHRS and CDR2 YFSETQ. V lost 5 bases, J lost 0 bases, and 11 bases lay in between. Written as DNA, the CDR3 is TGCGCCAGCAGACTGGGGGGCTCGAACACCGGGGAGCTGTTTTTT. Encoded protein: CASRLGGSNTGELFF. Using reference TRBV5-1 and TRBJ2-2 for the parts outside the CDR3, the full variable domain is KAGVTQTPRYLIKTRGQQVTLSCSPISGHRSVSWYQQTPGQGLQFLFEYFSETQRNKGNFPGRFSGRQFSNSRSEMNVSTLELGDSALYLCASRLGGSNTGELFFGEGSRLTVL.

The CDR3 here is CATRGNTEAFF. In DNA, the CDR3 is TGTGCCACCCGCGGGAACACTGAAGCTTTCTTT. The chain is built from TRBV10-3 and TRBJ1-1, with unresolved D. The CDR3 contains 11 residues. The V end lost 10 bases, the J end lost 1 base, and 7 bases lay between the germline ends. Germline V gives CDR1 ENHRY, CDR2 SYGVKD.

This clonotype was recorded at least ten times. The rearrangement links TRBV29-1 to TRBJ2-1; 14 bases align to TRBD2. Germline V gene lookup returns CDR1 SQVTM and CDR2 ANQGSEA. The CDR3 sequence is 13 residues long. V shed 3 bases and J 9 bases; nucleotides not matched to a gene: 1. The CDR3 bases are TGCAGCGTTGAGACTAGCGGGAGGGGTGAGCAGTTCTTC. Translated, it gives CSVETSGRGEQFF.

Note on this clonotype: The germline gene is not matched at one end of the junction; a read error may be the cause. The chain recombines TRBV4-2 with TRBJ1-1; D gene unclear. From germline, CDR1 is LGHNA and CDR2 YNFKEQ. CDR3 length equals 13 residues. The CDR3 nucleotides read TGTGCCAGCGGCCAACAACCTTACACTGAAGCTTTCTTT. Translating it yields CASGQQPYTEAFF.

V and J are TRBV12-3 or TRBV12-4 and TRBJ2-3; the D gene is possibly TRBD2 (5 bases). The V end was cut by 8 bases, the J end by 0 bases, with 15 bases between. The CDR3 is 15 residues long. The CDR3 here is CASAPYRGSTDTQYF. The CDR3 nucleotides read TGTGCCAGCGCCCCTTACCGGGGTAGCACAGATACGCAGTATTTT.

This clonotype was counted between two and nine times. In nucleotides, the CDR3 is TGTGCCAGCAGCCAAGATTGGGGTCCGGGGACAGGGGGCGATGAGCAGTTCTTC. This translates into CASSQDWGPGTGGDEQFF. The chain joins TRBV4-2 to TRBJ2-1, with 12 positions matching TRBD1. With 0 bases clipped from V and 8 bases from J, the junction kept 11 bases outside the gene matches. Per germline, CDR1 LGHNA and CDR2 YNFKEQ. The CDR3 is 18 amino acids.

The V call is TRBV12-3 or TRBV12-4, the J call TRBJ2-7; 7 bases fit TRBD2. The CDR3 extends over 14 amino acids. V lost 8 bases, J lost 2 bases, and 9 bases stayed unmatched. The CDR3 coding sequence is TGTGCCAGCCGTCGGGCGGCGGGGGCCTACGAGCAGTACTTC. Its protein is CASRRAAGAYEQYF.

The chain couples TRBV5-1 to TRBJ2-7; weak D call: TRBD2 (6 bases). The CDR3 spans 15 residues. V was trimmed by 4 bases and J by 6 bases, leaving 20 bases between them. Germline CDR1 reads SGHRS; CDR2 reads YFSETQ. The CDR3 region has the DNA TGCGCCAGCAGCCCCCGACGCAAGGGAGGACTCGAGCAGTACTTC. Residues: CASSPRRKGGLEQYF.

This clonotype was observed at least ten times. The chain uses TRBV6-5 and TRBJ1-1; a possible D gene is TRBD1 (5 bases). The CDR3 spans 13 residues. V was cut by 2 bases and J by 4 bases, with 8 bases left in between. CDR1 MNHEY and CDR2 SVGAGI come from the germline V gene. In nucleotides, the CDR3 is TGTGCCAGCAGTTACCAAAGGGGCACTGAAGCTTTCTTT. This translates into CASSYQRGTEAFF.

This clonotype showed up just a few times. The chain carries TRBV12-3 or TRBV12-4 and TRBJ2-5; D is ambiguous. The CDR3 consists of 14 residues. Trimming took off 0 bases at V and 3 bases at J, with 8 bases between the two ends. The CDR3 nucleotides are TGTGCCAGCAGTTTAGCGCGGCAGAAAGAGACCCAGTACTTC. Its protein product is CASSLARQKETQYF.

This chain links TRBV20-1 with TRBJ1-5, with D tentatively TRBD1 (6 bases). Germline CDR1 reads DFQATT; CDR2 reads SNEGSKA (reference sequence). The V gene lost 3 bases and the J gene lost 5 bases, with 14 bases spanning the gap. This CDR3 contains 14 residues. CDR3 DNA: TGCAGTGCTAGGGCAGGGGTAATCGATCAGCCCCAGCATTTT. Its translation is CSARAGVIDQPQHF.

The sample holds a few counts of this clonotype. The V gene is TRBV20-1, the J gene TRBJ2-3, with 10 positions matching TRBD2. The CDR3 has 15 amino acids. In germline, CDR1 is DFQATT, CDR2 SNEGSKA (reference sequence). The V and J ends lost 5 bases and 3 bases, in that order; junction bases with no gene match: 8. CDR3 sequence reads: CSASPSGRGTDTQYF. The CDR3 nucleotides are TGCAGTGCTTCGCCTAGCGGGAGAGGGACAGATACGCAGTATTTT.

This clonotype was seen only a few times. This chain joins TRBV5-1 and TRBJ1-1, with a weak D call TRBD1 (5 bases). The ends were cut back, 4 bases at V and 1 base at J, with 14 bases in the middle. CDR3 length equals 15 residues. Germline CDR1 is SGHRS and CDR2 is YFSETQ. For the CDR3, the DNA is TGCGCCAGCAGCGTAGACAGACCTGGGAACACTGAAGCTTTCTTT. Amino acid sequence: CASSVDRPGNTEAFF.

This clonotype was counted between two and nine times. V usage is TRBV29-1 and J usage is TRBJ2-5, with D possibly TRBD2 on 5 matching bases. CDR1 SQVTM and CDR2 ANQGSEA come from the germline V gene. Trimming shortened V by 4 bases and J by 7 bases, and 13 bases separated the two germline ends. This CDR3 spans 12 amino acids. The CDR3: CSVGGSDGTQYF. Here the CDR3 DNA reads TGCAGCGTTGGAGGTAGCGATGGGACCCAGTACTTC.

The chain links TRBV20-1 to TRBJ2-6; the match to TRBD1 covers 11 bases. The V gene end was trimmed by 5 bases and the J gene end by 3 bases; junction bases not matched to a gene: 12. The CDR3 has 18 residues. The germline V gene has CDR1 DFQATT and CDR2 SNEGSKA (reference sequence). CDR3: CSAQNRDRGFFGANVLTF. DNA of the CDR3: TGCAGTGCTCAAAACCGGGACAGGGGGTTCTTTGGGGCCAACGTCCTGACTTTC.

The chain has TRBV12-3 or TRBV12-4 and TRBJ1-5; TRBD1 matches 8 bases. This CDR3 contains 17 residues. With V trimmed by 3 bases and J by 2 bases, 9 bases remained unmatched. CDR3 residues: CASSLGRTGTGNQPQHF. The CDR3 DNA follows: TGTGCCAGCAGTTTGGGCCGGACAGGGACAGGCAATCAGCCCCAGCATTTT.